This TCR beta chain was recorded in a study of blood T cell repertoires in COVID-19. Original methodology: Estimated nucleated cell counts came from reference gene primer amplification. Here immunoSEQ multiplex PCR was the method, and the copy in TCRdb shows in-frame clones only, minus some. From that table come the V and J calls and clone size; the DNA was used to work out D and trimming. This table holds about 360,000 clones, about 87% found once. V lost 0 bases to trimming and J lost 7 bases; unmatched junction nucleotides: 9. CDR3 size: 16 residues. CDR1 is LGHDT, CDR2 YNNKEL, per germline (reference sequence).

The origin of this receptor is a human donor in a cohort sampled during active COVID-19. Input material: peripheral blood. V and J are TRBV3-1 (or the pseudogene TRBV3-2) and TRBJ2-5; 9 bases are a match to TRBD2. The CDR3 region is CASSQDFSGSDVTQYF. The CDR3 DNA sequence: TGTGCCAGCAGCCAAGATTTTAGCGGGAGCGATGTGACCCAGTACTTC.